The 21 T cell receptor beta chains below all came from one sample that was sequenced in a study of beta chain features in type 1 diabetes. Isolated RNA was reverse transcribed in full, so expressed TCRB transcripts were sequenced. Produced via immunoSEQ multiplex PCR; TCRdb's table is partial and in-frame only. Of approximately 170,000 clones in the sample, over 7.5% are singletons; the top ten hold less than 3%. The specimen sequenced was central memory CD4+ T cells from blood. The receptors were gathered from a woman aged 18-35 years in good health.

This clone was observed a few times. The rearrangement joins TRBV19 to TRBJ2-1; 7 nucleotides line up with TRBD1. The junction had 6 bases not matched to a gene; V was cut back by 4 bases and J by 9 bases. Per germline, CDR1 LNHDA and CDR2 SQIVND (reference sequence). The CDR3 runs to 13 residues. In nucleotides, the CDR3 is TGTGCCAGTAGTACGACAGGGTACGGTGAGCAGTTCTTC. The encoded protein is CASSTTGYGEQFF.

There are a few counts of this clone. V usage is TRBV11-2 and J usage is TRBJ1-3; 7 positions match TRBD1. Germline-derived CDR1 and CDR2 are SGHAT and FQNNGV. This CDR3 comprises 14 residues. V was pared by 3 bases and J by 10 bases, with 9 bases of the junction left unmatched. CDR3 DNA: TGTGCCAGCAGCTTGAGGGGGCGGGTTCAAACCATATATTTT. Translating gives CASSLRGRVQTIYF.

This chain connects TRBV27 to TRBJ2-6; weak D call: TRBD1 (5 bases). Trimming took 5 bases from V and 0 from J, leaving 11 bases between them. The CDR3 length is 16 residues. Germline loops: CDR1 MNHEY, CDR2 SMNVEV (reference sequence). In DNA, the CDR3 is TGTGCCAGCAGTCCGGCCAGGGACTCTGGGGCCAACGTCCTGACTTTC. It specifies CASSPARDSGANVLTF. Together with reference TRBV27 and TRBJ2-6, the CDR3 gives the full variable domain: EAQVTQNPRYLITVTGKKLTVTCSQNMNHEYMSWYRQDPGLGLRQIYYSMNVEVTDKGDVPEGYKVSRKEKRNFPLILESPSPNQTSLYFCASSPARDSGANVLTFGAGSRLTVL.

The rearrangement joins TRBV7-8 to TRBJ2-7; 9 nucleotides agree with TRBD2. Germline CDR1 is SGHVS and CDR2 is FQNEAQ. V was pared by 2 bases and J by 2 bases, with 4 bases of the junction left unmatched. The CDR3 covers 15 residues. This CDR3 is CASSLYLAGPYEQYF. DNA of the CDR3: TGTGCCAGCAGCTTATACCTAGCGGGACCCTACGAGCAGTACTTC.

The rearrangement uses TRBV18 and TRBJ1-1, with D possibly TRBD1 on 6 matching bases. CDR1 KGHSH and CDR2 LQKENI come from the germline V gene. This CDR3 has 14 residues. Trimming removed 3 bases from V and 1 base from J, with 9 bases in between. DNA for the CDR3: TGTGCCAGCTCACCGACGGACAGGAACACTGAAGCTTTCTTT. It translates to CASSPTDRNTEAFF.

The chain employs TRBV19 and TRBJ1-5, with D possibly TRBD1 on 6 matching bases. Germline V gene sequence: CDR1 LNHDA, CDR2 SQIVND (reference sequence). The CDR3 sequence is 13 residues long. Trimming cost V 6 bases and J 4 bases, with 10 bases left between them. CDR3 amino acids: CASRGQQNQPQHF. The CDR3 coding sequence is TGTGCCAGTAGAGGACAGCAAAATCAGCCCCAGCATTTT.

The CDR3 nucleotides read TGTGCCAGCAGCCGTCTCGTAGGGGGGGGCTACGAGCAGTACTTC. Its protein product is CASSRLVGGGYEQYF. This chain connects TRBV14 to TRBJ2-7; D might be TRBD2 (7 bases). Germline loops: CDR1 SGHDN, CDR2 FVKESK. V was clipped by 4 bases and J by 3 bases, with 16 bases between them. The CDR3 has 15 residues.

This clone was found a few times. The V gene is TRBV5-8, the J gene TRBJ1-1; TRBD1 might be the D (6 bases). From germline, CDR1 is SGHTS and CDR2 YDEGEE. The CDR3 length is 14 residues. Trimming took off 5 bases at V and 3 bases at J, with 14 bases between the two ends. DNA for the CDR3: TGTGCCAGCAGTTTACAGGGATCGTACACTGAAGCTTTCTTT. It yields the protein CASSLQGSYTEAFF.

There are a few counts of this clone. The genes are TRBV30 and TRBJ2-1; 7 positions agree with TRBD1. V lost 7 bases to trimming and J lost 3 bases; unmatched junction nucleotides: 6. Germline CDR1 is GTSNPN and CDR2 is SVGIG (reference sequence). The CDR3 extends over 13 amino acids. CDR3 protein: CAYSGTDYNEQFF. CDR3 coding DNA: TGTGCCTACTCCGGGACAGACTACAATGAGCAGTTCTTC.

The chain couples TRBV29-1 to TRBJ2-4; 7 nucleotides align to TRBD2. The CDR3 loop spans 19 amino acids. Germline V lookup: CDR1 SQVTM, CDR2 ANQGSEA. V lost 1 base and J lost 5; bases outside the gene matches: 20. As DNA, the CDR3 is TGCAGCGTTGAAGGAGTATCCCGCGATACAGTGGGGAGGGAAAACATTCAGTACTTC. Translated, it gives CSVEGVSRDTVGRENIQYF.

This clone occurred a few times. The chain recombines TRBV30 with TRBJ2-3; D unclear. This CDR3 spans 15 amino acids. Trimming stripped 0 bases from V and 4 bases from J, with 14 bases between. Germline assignment: CDR1 GTSNPN and CDR2 SVGIG (reference sequence). In DNA, the CDR3 is TGTGCCTGGAGTGTACAAGTAACCGAGGCAGATACGCAGTATTTT. Translated: CAWSVQVTEADTQYF. Full variable domain (outside the CDR3, taken from reference TRBV30 and TRBJ2-3): SQTIHQWPATLVQPVGSPLSLECTVEGTSNPNLYWYRQAAGRGLQLLFYSVGIGQISSEVPQNLSASRPQDRQFILSSKKLLLSDSGFYLCAWSVQVTEADTQYFGPGTRLTVL.

The sample holds a few counts of this clone. V gene TRBV30 combines with J gene TRBJ1-6; D might be TRBD1 (5 bases). Per germline, CDR1 GTSNPN and CDR2 SVGIG (reference sequence). Trimming removed 0 bases at V and 10 bases at J, with 13 bases between. CDR3 length equals 14 residues. Here the CDR3 reads CAWSVRGVHSPLHF. In nucleotides, the CDR3 is TGTGCCTGGAGTGTACGGGGGGTACACTCACCCCTCCACTTT.

Worth noting for this clone: Sequence at one end of the junction differs from germline and may be a read error. The rearrangement links TRBV4-2 to TRBJ2-7; perhaps TRBD1 as D (5 bases). From germline, CDR1 is LGHNA and CDR2 YNFKEQ. This CDR3 is built from 14 residues. The CDR3 nucleotides read TGTACCAGCAGCCAAGATCGTCAGGGCTACGAGCAGTACTTC. It yields the protein CTSSQDRQGYEQYF.

The rearrangement links TRBV5-4 to TRBJ2-1; a possible D gene is TRBD2 (6 bases). Trimming removed 0 bases from V and 0 bases from J, with 7 bases in between. The CDR3 covers 15 residues. Germline-derived CDR1 and CDR2 are SGHNT and YYREEE (reference sequence). CDR3 coding DNA: TGTGCCAGCAGCTTGGGGGGGGTCTCCTACAATGAGCAGTTCTTC. Translated: CASSLGGVSYNEQFF.

The V call is TRBV18, the J call TRBJ1-2, with 7 bases identical to TRBD1. The CDR3 extends over 14 amino acids. V was clipped by 1 base and J by 6 bases; unmatched bases: 5. The V gene's germline CDR1 is KGHSH and CDR2 LQKENI. The CDR3 region has the DNA TGTGCCAGCTCACCACAGGGGGCTGCTGATGGCTACACCTTC. It specifies CASSPQGAADGYTF.

This clone was recorded only once. The chain couples TRBV5-4 to TRBJ2-5; the D is unclear. Germline V CDR1 and CDR2: SGHNT, YYREEE (reference sequence). Trimming removed 4 bases from V and 2 bases from J, with 9 bases in between. The CDR3 is 13 residues long. This chain's CDR3 is CASSQVVQETQYF. CDR3 coding DNA: TGTGCCAGCAGCCAGGTAGTTCAAGAGACCCAGTACTTC. Full variable domain (outside the CDR3, taken from reference TRBV5-4 and TRBJ2-5): ETGVTQSPTHLIKTRGQQVTLRCSSQSGHNTVSWYQQALGQGPQFIFQYYREEENGRGNFPPRFSGLQFPNYSSELNVNALELDDSALYLCASSQVVQETQYFGPGTRLLVL.

The sample holds a few counts of this clone. The rearrangement links TRBV27 to TRBJ1-5, with D unclear. From germline, CDR1 is MNHEY and CDR2 SMNVEV (reference sequence). The germline V and J ends were trimmed by 6 bases and 9 bases, with 18 bases remaining between them. The CDR3 covers 14 residues. The CDR3 reads CASRSGVGSRPQHF. CDR3 nucleotide sequence: TGTGCCAGCAGGTCCGGGGTCGGTTCACGGCCCCAGCATTTT.

This clone was counted a few times. The chain has TRBV27 and TRBJ2-7, with TRBD2 identical over 11 bases. Germline V lookup: CDR1 MNHEY, CDR2 SMNVEV (reference sequence). The CDR3 covers 16 residues. The V gene end was trimmed by 4 bases and the J gene end by 1 base; junction bases not matched to a gene: 6. The DNA of the CDR3 is TGTGCCAGCAGTTCCCGACTAGCGGGACTATCCTACGAGCAGTACTTC. The encoded protein is CASSSRLAGLSYEQYF.

This clone was seen only a few times. This chain uses TRBV2 with TRBJ2-7; 7 positions match TRBD2. Germline CDR1 SNHLY, CDR2 FYNNEI. V was pared by 3 bases and J by 3 bases, with 8 bases of the junction left unmatched. This CDR3 comprises 15 residues. The CDR3 region has the DNA TGTGCCAGCAGTGAGTGGGAGGGCGGGCACTACGAGCAGTACTTC. This encodes CASSEWEGGHYEQYF.

This clone turned up a few times. The chain has TRBV19 and TRBJ2-3; 7 positions agree with TRBD2. V was clipped by 5 bases and J by 2 bases; unmatched bases: 4. The CDR3 sequence is 14 residues long. Germline CDR1 reads LNHDA; CDR2 reads SQIVND (reference sequence). The CDR3: CASSPGLSTDTQYF. CDR3 bases: TGTGCCAGTAGTCCGGGACTATCCACAGATACGCAGTATTTT.

This clone was picked up a small number of times. This specimen includes other DNA sequences encoding the same CDR3. The V gene is TRBV18, the J gene TRBJ1-4; 8 nucleotides align to TRBD1. In germline, CDR1 is KGHSH, CDR2 LQKENI. V lost 6 bases to trimming and J lost 6 bases; unmatched junction nucleotides: 9. The CDR3 consists of 15 residues. The CDR3 here is CASSPAGQGHEKLFF. The CDR3 DNA follows: TGTGCCAGCTCGCCAGCCGGACAGGGCCATGAAAAACTGTTTTTT.